Presented here are 20 T cell receptor beta chains from one specimen sequenced in a study of naive and memory T cell subsets. Two oligonucleotides, mixed equimolar, formed the beta constant-region primer covering TRBC1 and TRBC2. Using its own MiXCR run on the UMI-ligation and nested PCR reads, TCRdb lists one record per CDR3 protein. The sample carries about 80,000 distinct CDR3 sequences, around 14% recorded once. What was sequenced was central memory CD4+ T cells from blood. These receptor sequences come from a human donor in good health.

The chain recombines TRBV6-6 with TRBJ2-1; D unresolved. Trimming stripped 5 bases from V and 3 bases from J, with 11 bases between. This CDR3 is 14 amino acids long. In germline, CDR1 is MNHNY, CDR2 SVGAGI (reference sequence). CDR3 sequence: CASSPDMFYNEQFF. The CDR3 DNA is TGTGCCAGCAGTCCTGACATGTTCTACAATGAGCAGTTCTTC.

Ten or more counts support this clonotype. The rearrangement links TRBV7-2 to TRBJ1-6, with TRBD1 matching over 7 bases. J gave up 7 bases and V 5 bases, and 8 bases lay outside the gene matches. Germline V gene sequence: CDR1 SGHTA, CDR2 FQGNSA. CDR3 length: 15 residues. This CDR3 reads CASSPQQGQNSPLHF. DNA of the CDR3: TGTGCCAGCAGCCCTCAACAGGGGCAGAATTCACCCCTCCACTTT.

This clonotype was seen repeatedly, ten times or more. The chain links TRBV20-1 to TRBJ2-3; 8 bases fit TRBD2. The CDR3 is 14 amino acids. Trimming at V came to 6 bases and at J to 1 base, leaving 6 bases not matched to a gene. Germline CDR1 is DFQATT and CDR2 is SNEGSKA (reference sequence). CDR3 residues: CSAREGLGTDTQYF. The CDR3 nucleotides are TGCAGTGCCCGGGAGGGCCTCGGCACAGATACGCAGTATTTT.

V gene TRBV10-3 combines with J gene TRBJ2-5; D unresolved. Per germline, CDR1 ENHRY and CDR2 SYGVKD. The CDR3 loop spans 12 amino acids. The V and J ends lost 4 bases and 2 bases respectively, with 5 bases between them. The CDR3: CAISVGQETQYF. In DNA form, the CDR3 reads TGTGCCATCAGTGTGGGGCAAGAGACCCAGTACTTC.

This clonotype has more than one count but fewer than ten. The gene calls are TRBV10-3 and TRBJ1-2; unclear D gene. Trimming pared 4 bases from V and 4 bases from J, leaving 19 bases between. Germline CDR1 reads ENHRY; CDR2 reads SYGVKD. The CDR3 sequence is 16 residues long. The CDR3: CAISVRDKASSYGYTF. The CDR3 region has the DNA TGTGCCATCAGTGTGCGCGACAAGGCCTCCTCCTATGGCTACACCTTC.

Only a few counts were recorded for this clonotype. This chain links TRBV7-1 with TRBJ1-1; D unresolved. TRBV7-1 qualifies as an ORF whose function is uncertain. The CDR3 is made up of 14 amino acids. V was cut by 1 base and J by 0 bases, with 6 bases left in between. CDR3 bases: TGTGCCAGCAGCTCAGACAGCATGAACACTGAAGCTTTCTTT. Translation: CASSSDSMNTEAFF.

This clonotype has just a few counts. The V gene is TRBV20-1, the J gene TRBJ2-5; weak D call: TRBD1 (6 bases). Looked up from germline, CDR1 is DFQATT and CDR2 is SNEGSKA (reference sequence). The CDR3 runs to 14 residues. V lost 0 bases, J lost 5 bases, and 13 bases lay in between. The CDR3 sequence is CSARDPNREETQYF. CDR3 DNA sequence: TGCAGTGCTAGAGATCCGAACAGGGAGGAGACCCAGTACTTC.

This clonotype was found a few times. The chain recombines TRBV5-4 with TRBJ2-5; the match to TRBD2 covers 7 bases. Trimming cost V 6 bases and J 1 base; bases outside gene matches: 12. This CDR3 is 16 amino acids long. Germline CDR1 and CDR2: SGHNT and YYREEE (reference sequence). The CDR3 DNA is TGTGCCAGCACGGATGCCCGACTAGCTTTCCAAGAGACCCAGTACTTC. This encodes CASTDARLAFQETQYF.

This clonotype was observed a few times. The rearrangement links TRBV2 to TRBJ1-5, with D perhaps TRBD1 (5 bases). V was clipped by 4 bases and J by 4 bases, with 11 bases between them. Per the germline V gene, CDR1 is SNHLY and CDR2 is FYNNEI. The CDR3 is 14 residues long. The DNA for the CDR3 is TGTGCCAGCAGTGGGGGCTCCGAGAATCAGCCCCAGCATTTT. Translated, it gives CASSGGSENQPQHF.

V and J are TRBV4-1 and TRBJ2-6; D is undetermined. The CDR3 is made up of 16 amino acids. V lost 4 bases and J lost 2, with 12 bases in between. Germline CDR1 is MGHRA and CDR2 is YSYEKL. The CDR3 DNA reads as TGCGCCAGCAGCCCCGCTCTCGGTCCTGGGGCCAACGTCCTGACTTTC. Residues: CASSPALGPGANVLTF.

The genes are TRBV29-1 and TRBJ2-1, with D tentatively TRBD2 (5 bases). This CDR3 has 15 residues. Germline V gene data show CDR1 as SQVTM and CDR2 as ANQGSEA. The V end lost 7 bases, the J end lost 0 bases, and 16 bases lay between the germline ends. CDR3 DNA sequence: TGCAGCGCCTCAAAAGCGGCCAGCTCCTACAATGAGCAGTTCTTC. Protein: CSASKAASSYNEQFF.

The gene calls are TRBV7-2 and TRBJ2-7; 7 bases align to TRBD2. The CDR3 has 15 amino acids. Trimming cost V 4 bases and J 9 bases; bases outside gene matches: 15. Germline V gene data show CDR1 as SGHTA and CDR2 as FQGNSA. Here the CDR3 reads CASSYGVAGDIVQYF. The DNA of the CDR3 is TGTGCCAGCAGCTATGGCGTGGCGGGAGATATCGTGCAGTACTTC.

This clonotype was detected many times. The chain is built from TRBV15 and TRBJ1-4; D may be TRBD1 (6 bases). The V end was cut by 5 bases, the J end by 2 bases, with 9 bases between. Germline CDR1 LNHNV, CDR2 YYDKDF (reference sequence). This CDR3 has 14 amino acids. In DNA, the CDR3 is TGTGCCACCAGCGAGGGGGGTACTAATGAAAAACTGTTTTTT. Its protein product is CATSEGGTNEKLFF.

The table lists this clonotype with many counts. The chain carries TRBV5-1 and TRBJ2-7; 7 nucleotides agree with TRBD1. This CDR3 has 17 residues. Looked up from germline, CDR1 is SGHRS and CDR2 is YFSETQ. With V trimmed by 0 bases and J by 2 bases, 11 bases remained unmatched. The CDR3, as DNA: TGCGCCAGCAGCTTGGCCACCGGGGACAGAGTTCCCTACGAGCAGTACTTC. Translating it yields CASSLATGDRVPYEQYF. Full variable domain (outside the CDR3, taken from reference TRBV5-1 and TRBJ2-7): KAGVTQTPRYLIKTRGQQVTLSCSPISGHRSVSWYQQTPGQGLQFLFEYFSETQRNKGNFPGRFSGRQFSNSRSEMNVSTLELGDSALYLCASSLATGDRVPYEQYFGPGTRLTVT.

This clonotype was seen only a few times. The chain couples TRBV27 to TRBJ2-2; 7 positions agree with TRBD1. The germline CDR1 and CDR2 sequences are MNHEY and SMNVEV (reference sequence). With 5 bases clipped from V and 6 bases from J, the junction kept 9 bases outside the gene matches. The CDR3 length is 15 residues. CDR3 bases: TGTGCCAGCAGTAGGAGACAGGGTGGGGCCGGGGAGCTGTTTTTT. Translating it yields CASSRRQGGAGELFF.

The V call is TRBV28, the J call TRBJ1-5; D may be TRBD1 (6 bases). V was pared by 3 bases and J by 0 bases, with 9 bases between. The germline CDR1 and CDR2 sequences are MDHEN and SYDVKM. The length of the CDR3 is 15 residues. CDR3 region: CASSLRGASNQPQHF. In DNA, the CDR3 is TGTGCCAGCAGTTTGAGGGGGGCTAGCAATCAGCCCCAGCATTTT.

This clonotype was counted many times. This rearrangement joins TRBV28 to TRBJ2-3; 9 nucleotides agree with TRBD2. V shed 5 bases, J shed 5 bases, and the junction held 8 bases outside the gene matches. The CDR3 consists of 15 residues. The germline V gene encodes CDR1 MDHEN and CDR2 SYDVKM. The CDR3 coding sequence is TGTGCCAGCAGTAGGGTACTAGCGGGTAGAGATACGCAGTATTTT. Protein: CASSRVLAGRDTQYF.

This clonotype has just a few counts. This chain links TRBV12-3 or TRBV12-4 with TRBJ1-5, with TRBD1 as a possible D gene (6 bases). This CDR3 region has 15 residues. Trimming cost V 2 bases and J 2 bases, with 10 bases left between them. The CDR3 coding sequence is TGTGCCAGCAGTTTAATTCGGACAGGCAATCAGCCCCAGCATTTT. It specifies CASSLIRTGNQPQHF.

Many counts were recorded for this clonotype. The CDR3 spells CASSARDRESEAFF. The CDR3 region has the DNA TGTGCCAGCAGCGCCCGGGACAGGGAGTCTGAAGCTTTCTTT. The chain has TRBV3-1 and TRBJ1-1; 9 bases are shared with TRBD1. CDR3 size: 14 residues. Trimming removed 5 bases from V and 6 bases from J; junction bases left unmatched: 7. Germline V lookup: CDR1 LGHDT, CDR2 YNNKEL (reference sequence).

This clonotype has a single count. Since a much larger clone is just one base distant, this may be a read error. The J gene is TRBJ2-5, the V gene TRBV24-1; 10 bases fit TRBD1. Per the germline V gene, CDR1 is KGHDR and CDR2 is SFDVKD. The V gene end was trimmed by 3 bases and the J gene end by 4 bases; junction bases not matched to a gene: 4. CDR3 length equals 15 residues. CDR3 residues: CATSDGTGARETQYF. The CDR3 DNA reads TGTGCCACCAGTGATGGGACAGGGGCCCGAGAGACCCAGTACTTC.